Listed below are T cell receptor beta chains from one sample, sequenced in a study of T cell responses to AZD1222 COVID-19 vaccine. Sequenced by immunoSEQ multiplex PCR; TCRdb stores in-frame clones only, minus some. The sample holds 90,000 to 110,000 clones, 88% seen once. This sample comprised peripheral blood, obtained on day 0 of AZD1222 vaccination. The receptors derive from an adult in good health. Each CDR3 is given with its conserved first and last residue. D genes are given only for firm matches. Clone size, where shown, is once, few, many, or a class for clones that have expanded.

cdr3_aa: CASSQFPGTDYEQYF; cdr3_nt: TGTGCCAGCAGCCAATTCCCCGGGACGGACTACGAGCAGTACTTC; d_call: -; clone_size: -; j_call: TRBJ2-7; v_call: TRBV3-1/TRBV3-2
cdr3_aa: CASSALDGLNTEAFF; cdr3_nt: TGTGCCAGTAGTGCCCTGGACGGCCTGAACACTGAAGCTTTCTTT; d_call: -; clone_size: -; j_call: TRBJ1-1; v_call: TRBV19
cdr3_aa: CSVGRGLGEQYF; cdr3_nt: TGCAGCGTCGGCAGGGGTCTCGGGGAGCAGTACTTC; d_call: -; clone_size: -; j_call: TRBJ2-7; v_call: TRBV29-1
cdr3_aa: CASSVETGSGNTIYF; cdr3_nt: TGTGCCAGCAGCGTAGAGACCGGCTCTGGAAACACCATATATTTT; d_call: -; clone_size: -; j_call: TRBJ1-3; v_call: TRBV9
cdr3_aa: CASSLQDANYGYTF; cdr3_nt: TGCGCCAGCAGCTTACAGGACGCTAACTATGGCTACACCTTC; d_call: -; clone_size: -; j_call: TRBJ1-2; v_call: TRBV5-1
cdr3_aa: CASCSYSNQPQHF; cdr3_nt: TGTGCCAGCTGTTCATACAGCAATCAGCCCCAGCATTTT; d_call: -; clone_size: once; j_call: TRBJ1-5; v_call: TRBV6-5
cdr3_aa: CASSPRSLAYNEQFF; cdr3_nt: TGTGCCAGCTCACCGCGGAGCCTAGCCTACAATGAGCAGTTCTTC; d_call: -; clone_size: -; j_call: TRBJ2-1; v_call: TRBV18
cdr3_aa: CASSSRPGQGSYEQYF; cdr3_nt: TGTGCCAGCAGTTCTCGACCGGGACAGGGATCCTACGAGCAGTACTTC; d_call: TRBD1; clone_size: -; j_call: TRBJ2-7; v_call: TRBV27
cdr3_aa: CASSQDPYQPQHF; cdr3_nt: TGCGCCAGCAGCCAGGACCCATACCAGCCCCAGCATTTT; d_call: -; clone_size: -; j_call: TRBJ1-5; v_call: TRBV4-1
cdr3_aa: CASNRAQETQYF; cdr3_nt: TGTGCCAGCAATCGGGCCCAAGAGACCCAGTACTTC; d_call: -; clone_size: -; j_call: TRBJ2-5; v_call: TRBV5-6
cdr3_aa: CASRVGTSGNTIYF; cdr3_nt: TGTGCCAGCAGGGTTGGGACGTCTGGAAACACCATATATTTT; d_call: -; clone_size: -; j_call: TRBJ1-3; v_call: TRBV6-5
cdr3_aa: CASREQGRTEAFF; cdr3_nt: TGTGCCAGCAGGGAACAGGGCCGCACTGAAGCTTTCTTT; d_call: -; clone_size: -; j_call: TRBJ1-1; v_call: TRBV12-3/TRBV12-4
cdr3_aa: CASSLGGLQNTGELFF; cdr3_nt: TGCGCCAGCAGCTTGGGGGGACTTCAGAACACCGGGGAGCTGTTTTTT; d_call: -; clone_size: -; j_call: TRBJ2-2; v_call: TRBV5-1
cdr3_aa: CASSLTGGPYTNYGYTF; cdr3_nt: TGTGCCAGCAGTTTAACAGGGGGACCGTACACCAACTATGGCTACACCTTC; d_call: TRBD1; clone_size: -; j_call: TRBJ1-2; v_call: TRBV28
cdr3_aa: CASSEAEGDSSYEQYF; cdr3_nt: TGTGCCAGCAGTGAAGCAGAGGGGGACAGCTCCTACGAGCAGTACTTC; d_call: TRBD1; clone_size: -; j_call: TRBJ2-7; v_call: TRBV2
cdr3_aa: CASLTPSPDRGNTIYF; cdr3_nt: TGTGCCAGCCTTACTCCCTCGCCGGACCGAGGAAACACCATATATTTT; d_call: -; clone_size: few; j_call: TRBJ1-3; v_call: TRBV28
cdr3_aa: CASSLRRGTEAFF; cdr3_nt: TGTGCCAGTAGCCTACGAAGGGGGACTGAAGCTTTCTTT; d_call: -; clone_size: -; j_call: TRBJ1-1; v_call: TRBV19
cdr3_aa: CASICGQKISYEQYF; cdr3_nt: TGTGCCAGTATATGTGGACAGAAGATCTCCTACGAGCAGTACTTC; d_call: -; clone_size: -; j_call: TRBJ2-7; v_call: TRBV21-1
cdr3_aa: CASSRGGETQYF; cdr3_nt: TGTGCCAGCAGTAGAGGGGGAGAGACCCAGTACTTC; d_call: -; clone_size: -; j_call: TRBJ2-5; v_call: TRBV12-3/TRBV12-4
cdr3_aa: CASSVGRAGELFF; cdr3_nt: TGTGCCAGCAGCGTCGGGAGGGCCGGGGAGCTGTTTTTT; d_call: TRBD2; clone_size: -; j_call: TRBJ2-2; v_call: TRBV11-3
cdr3_aa: CASSLASQETQYF; cdr3_nt: TGCGCCAGCAGCTTGGCGTCCCAAGAGACCCAGTACTTC; d_call: -; clone_size: -; j_call: TRBJ2-5; v_call: TRBV5-1
cdr3_aa: CASSRDGNTEAFF; cdr3_nt: TGTGCCAGCAGCCGGGACGGGAACACTGAAGCTTTCTTT; d_call: -; clone_size: -; j_call: TRBJ1-1; v_call: TRBV3-1/TRBV3-2
cdr3_aa: CASSGGYNQPQHF; cdr3_nt: TGTGCCAGTAGTGGGGGTTACAATCAGCCCCAGCATTTT; d_call: -; clone_size: -; j_call: TRBJ1-5; v_call: TRBV19
cdr3_aa: CASRFLSFGSGYNEQFF; cdr3_nt: TGTGCAAGTCGCTTTCTTTCGTTTGGTAGCGGCTACAATGAGCAGTTCTTC; d_call: -; clone_size: -; j_call: TRBJ2-1; v_call: TRBV12-2
cdr3_aa: CASSRPGVNTGELFF; cdr3_nt: TGTGCCAGCAGTCGTCCAGGGGTGAACACCGGGGAGCTGTTTTTT; d_call: -; clone_size: -; j_call: TRBJ2-2; v_call: TRBV27
cdr3_aa: CASSILGQASEKLFF; cdr3_nt: TGTGCCAGTAGTATTCTGGGGCAGGCGAGTGAAAAACTGTTTTTT; d_call: -; clone_size: few; j_call: TRBJ1-4; v_call: TRBV19
cdr3_aa: CATRDNIGDTQYF; cdr3_nt: TGTGCCACCCGGGACAACATAGGAGATACGCAGTATTTT; d_call: -; clone_size: -; j_call: TRBJ2-3; v_call: TRBV6-5
cdr3_aa: CASGPTRGGPETQYF; cdr3_nt: TGTGCCAGCGGTCCGACGCGGGGGGGCCCGGAGACCCAGTACTTC; d_call: TRBD2; clone_size: few; j_call: TRBJ2-5; v_call: TRBV11-3
cdr3_aa: CASSGSLNQPQHF; cdr3_nt: TGTGCCAGCAGTGGGTCTCTCAATCAGCCCCAGCATTTT; d_call: -; clone_size: -; j_call: TRBJ1-5; v_call: TRBV2
cdr3_aa: CASSQGTGGWETQYF; cdr3_nt: TGTGCCAGCAGCCAGGGCACAGGGGGCTGGGAGACCCAGTACTTC; d_call: TRBD1; clone_size: -; j_call: TRBJ2-5; v_call: TRBV14
cdr3_aa: CASSLVASYNEQFF; cdr3_nt: TGTGCCAGCAGCTTAGTAGCCAGCTACAATGAGCAGTTCTTC; d_call: -; clone_size: -; j_call: TRBJ2-1; v_call: TRBV7-9
cdr3_aa: CASGNKTPTYEQYF; cdr3_nt: TGTGCCAGCGGAAACAAGACACCCACCTACGAGCAGTACTTC; d_call: -; clone_size: -; j_call: TRBJ2-7; v_call: TRBV6-7
cdr3_aa: CASSPVFSTDTQYF; cdr3_nt: TGTGCCAGCTCACCTGTATTCAGCACAGATACGCAGTATTTT; d_call: -; clone_size: -; j_call: TRBJ2-3; v_call: TRBV18
cdr3_aa: CASSLDHSRAAEAFF; cdr3_nt: TGCGCCAGCAGCTTGGACCATTCAAGGGCAGCTGAAGCTTTCTTT; d_call: -; clone_size: -; j_call: TRBJ1-1; v_call: TRBV5-1
cdr3_aa: CASSQDVLLGGYTF; cdr3_nt: TGTGCCAGCAGCCAAGACGTGCTGCTAGGGGGCTACACCTTC; d_call: -; clone_size: -; j_call: TRBJ1-2; v_call: TRBV3-1/TRBV3-2
cdr3_aa: CSARENEKLFF; cdr3_nt: TGCAGTGCTAGAGAGAATGAAAAACTGTTTTTT; d_call: -; clone_size: -; j_call: TRBJ1-4; v_call: TRBV20-1
cdr3_aa: CASSLEAGPYNEQFF; cdr3_nt: TGCGCCAGCAGCTTGGAAGCGGGGCCGTACAATGAGCAGTTCTTC; d_call: TRBD2; clone_size: -; j_call: TRBJ2-1; v_call: TRBV5-1
cdr3_aa: CASSSRTGGNTIYF; cdr3_nt: TGTGCCAGCAGCTCCCGGACAGGGGGAAACACCATATATTTT; d_call: TRBD1; clone_size: -; j_call: TRBJ1-3; v_call: TRBV7-9
cdr3_aa: CASSPRGDGEPQHF; cdr3_nt: TGTGCCAGCAGCCCCCGGGGGGACGGGGAGCCCCAGCATTTT; d_call: -; clone_size: -; j_call: TRBJ1-5; v_call: TRBV6-2/TRBV6-3
cdr3_aa: CASSYGELYEQYF; cdr3_nt: TGTGCCAGCAGTTACGGGGAGTTGTACGAGCAGTACTTC; d_call: -; clone_size: -; j_call: TRBJ2-7; v_call: TRBV6-5